This T cell receptor beta chain was observed in a study of shared clonotypes between healthy human individuals. Repertoires were generated with immunoSEQ multiplex PCR, while TCRdb's copy carries only in-frame clones and drops some. This sample has millions of clones; approximately 94% occur once, and the top ten carry about 0.13%. Turning to this clone: Its antigen is unknown.

Overall study findings and caveats: Lower generation probabilities were found for non-shared clonotypes than for those shared by all four donors.

Germline-derived CDR1 and CDR2 are MDHEN and SYDVKM. CDR3 length: 16 amino acids. The V end was cut by 4 bases, the J end by 5 bases, with 18 bases between. Sample: naive CD4+ T cells sorted from blood. Subset of the sample: CD45RA+ positively selected. V is TRBV28 and J is TRBJ1-5; tentative D call: TRBD1 (5 bases). The sequence derives from a young man in good health. CDR3 in DNA: TGTGCCAGCAGTTCCTTCGGGGGGGAAAGGGATCAGCCCCAGCATTTT. Residues: CASSSFGGERDQPQHF.